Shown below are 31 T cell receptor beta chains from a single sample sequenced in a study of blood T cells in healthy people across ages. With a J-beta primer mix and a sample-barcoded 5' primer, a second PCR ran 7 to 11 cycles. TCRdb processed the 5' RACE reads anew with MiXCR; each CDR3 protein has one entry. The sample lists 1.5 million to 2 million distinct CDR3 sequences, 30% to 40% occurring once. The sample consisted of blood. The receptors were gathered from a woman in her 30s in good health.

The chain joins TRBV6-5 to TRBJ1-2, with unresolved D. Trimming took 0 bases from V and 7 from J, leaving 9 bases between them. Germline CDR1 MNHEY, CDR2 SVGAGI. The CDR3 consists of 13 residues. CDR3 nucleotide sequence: TGTGCCAGCAGTTACTCGAAGTCGCTTGGCTACACCTTC. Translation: CASSYSKSLGYTF.

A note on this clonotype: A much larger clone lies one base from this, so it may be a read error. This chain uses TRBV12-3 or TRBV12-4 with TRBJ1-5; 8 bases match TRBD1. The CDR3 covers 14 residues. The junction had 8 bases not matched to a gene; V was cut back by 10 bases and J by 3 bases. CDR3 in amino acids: CANRQGANNQPQHF. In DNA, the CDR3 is TGTGCCAACAGGCAGGGGGCGAACAATCAGCCCCAGCATTTT.

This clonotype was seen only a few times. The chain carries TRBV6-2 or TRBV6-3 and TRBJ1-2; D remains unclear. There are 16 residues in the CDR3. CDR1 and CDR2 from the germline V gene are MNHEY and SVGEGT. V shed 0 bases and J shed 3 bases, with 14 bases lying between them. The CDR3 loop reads CASSYSKGQSDYGYTF. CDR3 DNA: TGTGCCAGCAGTTACTCGAAGGGTCAATCGGACTATGGCTACACCTTC.

CDR3 in DNA: TGTGCCAGCAGCTTCTGGGACACTGAAGCTTTCTTT. Translation gives CASSFWDTEAFF. The V call is TRBV5-8, the J call TRBJ1-1; D is uncertain. The CDR3 loop spans 12 amino acids. From germline, CDR1 is SGHTS and CDR2 YDEGEE. V dropped 2 bases and J dropped 3 bases, with 5 bases sitting between them.

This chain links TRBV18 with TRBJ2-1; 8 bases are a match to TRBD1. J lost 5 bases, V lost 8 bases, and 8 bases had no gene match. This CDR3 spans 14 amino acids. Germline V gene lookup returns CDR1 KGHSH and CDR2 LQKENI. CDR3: CASTRDRTNNEQFF. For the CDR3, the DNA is TGTGCCAGCACGCGGGACAGGACGAACAATGAGCAGTTCTTC.

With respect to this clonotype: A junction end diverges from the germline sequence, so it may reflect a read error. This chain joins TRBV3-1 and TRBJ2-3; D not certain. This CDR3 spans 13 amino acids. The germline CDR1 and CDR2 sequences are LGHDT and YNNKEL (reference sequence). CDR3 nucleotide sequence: TGTGCCAGCAGTCAAGGGAATTGGATGCCGCAGTATTTT. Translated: CASSQGNWMPQYF.

The CDR3 here is CASSTGDGQPQHF. CDR3 bases: TGCGCCAGCTCCACAGGGGACGGTCAGCCCCAGCATTTT. The chain couples TRBV5-1 to TRBJ1-5; 7 nucleotides align to TRBD1. This CDR3 is 13 amino acids long. Trimming took 7 bases from V and 6 from J; bases not matched to a gene: 7. Germline CDR1 is SGHRS and CDR2 is YFSETQ.

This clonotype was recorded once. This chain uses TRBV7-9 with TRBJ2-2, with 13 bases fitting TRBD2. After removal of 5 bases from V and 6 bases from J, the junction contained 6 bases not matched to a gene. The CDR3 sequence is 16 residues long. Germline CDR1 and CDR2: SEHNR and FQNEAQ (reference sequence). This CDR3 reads CASSLRTSGSSGELFF. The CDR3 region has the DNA TGTGCCAGCAGCCTCCGGACTAGCGGGAGTTCCGGGGAGCTGTTTTTT. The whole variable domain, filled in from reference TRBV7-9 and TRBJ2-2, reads DTGVSQNPRHKITKRGQNVTFRCDPISEHNRLYWYRQTLGQGPEFLTYFQNEAQLEKSRLLSDRFSAERPKGSFSTLEIQRTEQGDSAMYLCASSLRTSGSSGELFFGEGSRLTVL.

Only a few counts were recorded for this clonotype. CDR3 nucleotides: TGCAGTGCTAGAGATCGGAGGACTTTACCTTACGAGCAGTACTTC. Protein sequence: CSARDRRTLPYEQYF. This chain links TRBV20-1 with TRBJ2-7; D might be TRBD2 (5 bases). Germline lookup yields CDR1 DFQATT and CDR2 SNEGSKA (reference sequence). CDR3 length: 15 residues. V lost 0 bases to trimming and J lost 4 bases, with 16 bases between them.

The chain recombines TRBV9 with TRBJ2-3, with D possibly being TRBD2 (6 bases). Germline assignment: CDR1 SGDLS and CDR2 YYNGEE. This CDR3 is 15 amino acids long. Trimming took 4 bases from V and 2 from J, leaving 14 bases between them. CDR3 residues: CASSNSGLTTDTQYF. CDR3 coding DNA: TGTGCCAGCAGCAATAGCGGATTAACCACAGATACGCAGTATTTT.

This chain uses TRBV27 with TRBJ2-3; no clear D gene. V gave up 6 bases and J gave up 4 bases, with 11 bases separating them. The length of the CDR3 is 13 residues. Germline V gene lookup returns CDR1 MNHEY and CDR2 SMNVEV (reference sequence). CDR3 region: CASSQWRADTQYF. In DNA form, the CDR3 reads TGTGCCAGCAGCCAGTGGAGAGCAGATACGCAGTATTTT.

CDR3 coding DNA: TGTGCCACCAGCAGAGGGGGGACAGGGGGCCTCAGCTACAATGAGCAGTTCTTC. Translation gives CATSRGGTGGLSYNEQFF. The chain is built from TRBV15 and TRBJ2-1; 12 positions match TRBD1. V lost 1 base to trimming and J lost 3 bases; unmatched junction nucleotides: 7. CDR1 and CDR2 (germline): LNHNV, YYDKDF (reference sequence). CDR3 length equals 18 residues.

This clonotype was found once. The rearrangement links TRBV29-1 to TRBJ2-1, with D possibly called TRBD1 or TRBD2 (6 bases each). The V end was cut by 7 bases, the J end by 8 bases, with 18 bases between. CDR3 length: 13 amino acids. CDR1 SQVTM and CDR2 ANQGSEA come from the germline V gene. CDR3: CSADGGPSDEQFF. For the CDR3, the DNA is TGCAGCGCTGATGGGGGGCCCTCGGATGAGCAGTTCTTC.

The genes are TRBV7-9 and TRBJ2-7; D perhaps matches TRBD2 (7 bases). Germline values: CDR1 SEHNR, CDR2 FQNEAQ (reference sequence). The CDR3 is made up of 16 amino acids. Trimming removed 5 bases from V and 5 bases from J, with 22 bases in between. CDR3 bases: TGTGCCAGCAGCCCAGCGGGACAATATCGATTCGACGAGCAGTACTTC. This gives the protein CASSPAGQYRFDEQYF. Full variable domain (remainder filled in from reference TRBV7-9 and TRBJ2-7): DTGVSQNPRHKITKRGQNVTFRCDPISEHNRLYWYRQTLGQGPEFLTYFQNEAQLEKSRLLSDRFSAERPKGSFSTLEIQRTEQGDSAMYLCASSPAGQYRFDEQYFGPGTRLTVT.

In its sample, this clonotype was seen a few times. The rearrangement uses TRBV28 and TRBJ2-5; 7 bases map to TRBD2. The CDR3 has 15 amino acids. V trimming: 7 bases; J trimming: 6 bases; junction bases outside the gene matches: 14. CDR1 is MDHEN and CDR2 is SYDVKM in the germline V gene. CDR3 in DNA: TGTGCCAGCACTCAGAGCGGGATACCTAGAAAGACCCAGTACTTC. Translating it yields CASTQSGIPRKTQYF.

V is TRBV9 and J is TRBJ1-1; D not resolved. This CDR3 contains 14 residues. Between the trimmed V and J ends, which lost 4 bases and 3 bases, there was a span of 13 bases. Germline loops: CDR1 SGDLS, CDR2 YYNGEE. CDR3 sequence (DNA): TGTGCCAGCAGCCCAGGACCTCGTGACACTGAAGCTTTCTTT. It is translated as CASSPGPRDTEAFF.

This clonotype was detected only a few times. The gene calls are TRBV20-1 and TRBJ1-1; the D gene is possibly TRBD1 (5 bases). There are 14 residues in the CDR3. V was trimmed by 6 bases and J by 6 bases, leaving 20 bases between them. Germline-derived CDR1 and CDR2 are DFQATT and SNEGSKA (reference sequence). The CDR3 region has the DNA TGCAGTGCCGGGACGGATAGCCCGGGCGCTGAAGCTTTCTTT. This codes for CSAGTDSPGAEAFF.

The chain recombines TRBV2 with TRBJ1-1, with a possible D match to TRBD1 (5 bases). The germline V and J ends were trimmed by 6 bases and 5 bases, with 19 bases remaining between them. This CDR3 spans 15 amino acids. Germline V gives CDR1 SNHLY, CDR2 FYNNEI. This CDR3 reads CASSSTGGWGTEAFF. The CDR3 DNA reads TGTGCCAGCAGCTCAACCGGGGGGTGGGGGACTGAAGCTTTCTTT. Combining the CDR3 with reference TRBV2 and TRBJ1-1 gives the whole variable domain EPEVTQTPSHQVTQMGQEVILRCVPISNHLYFYWYRQILGQKVEFLVSFYNNEISEKSEIFDDQFSVERPDGSNFTLKIRSTKLEDSAMYFCASSSTGGWGTEAFFGQGTRLTVV.

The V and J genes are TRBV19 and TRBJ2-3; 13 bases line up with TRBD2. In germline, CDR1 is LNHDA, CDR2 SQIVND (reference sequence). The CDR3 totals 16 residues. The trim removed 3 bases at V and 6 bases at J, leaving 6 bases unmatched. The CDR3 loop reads CASSILLAGGPDTQYF. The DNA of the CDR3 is TGTGCCAGTAGTATCCTACTAGCGGGAGGGCCGGATACGCAGTATTTT.

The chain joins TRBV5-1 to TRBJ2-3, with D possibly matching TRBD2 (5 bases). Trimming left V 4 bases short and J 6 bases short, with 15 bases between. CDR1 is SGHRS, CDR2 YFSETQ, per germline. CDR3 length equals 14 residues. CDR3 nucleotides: TGCGCCAGCAGCCCCGACACGGGGTGGGATACGCAGTATTTT. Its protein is CASSPDTGWDTQYF.

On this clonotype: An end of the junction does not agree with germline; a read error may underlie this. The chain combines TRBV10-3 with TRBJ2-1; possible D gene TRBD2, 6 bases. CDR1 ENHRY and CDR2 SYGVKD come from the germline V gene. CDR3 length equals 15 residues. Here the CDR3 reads CATSGGTENYNEQFF. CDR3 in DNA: TGTGCCACCAGTGGGGGGACGGAAAATTACAATGAGCAGTTCTTC.

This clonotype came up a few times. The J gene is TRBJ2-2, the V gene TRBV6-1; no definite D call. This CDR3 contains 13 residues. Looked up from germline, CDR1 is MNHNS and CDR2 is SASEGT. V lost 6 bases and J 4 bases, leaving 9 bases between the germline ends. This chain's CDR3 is CASRTQFTGELFF. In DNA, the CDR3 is TGTGCCAGCAGAACACAGTTCACCGGGGAGCTGTTTTTT.

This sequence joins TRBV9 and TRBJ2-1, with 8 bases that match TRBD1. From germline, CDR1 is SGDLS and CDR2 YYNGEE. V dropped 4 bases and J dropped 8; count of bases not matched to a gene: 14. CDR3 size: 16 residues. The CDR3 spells CASSRTWTGTADEQFF. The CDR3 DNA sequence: TGTGCCAGCAGCCGCACCTGGACAGGGACCGCGGATGAGCAGTTCTTC. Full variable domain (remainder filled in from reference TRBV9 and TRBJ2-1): DSGVTQTPKHLITATGQRVTLRCSPRSGDLSVYWYQQSLDQGLQFLIQYYNGEERAKGNILERFSAQQFPDLHSELNLSSLELGDSALYFCASSRTWTGTADEQFFGPGTRLTVL.

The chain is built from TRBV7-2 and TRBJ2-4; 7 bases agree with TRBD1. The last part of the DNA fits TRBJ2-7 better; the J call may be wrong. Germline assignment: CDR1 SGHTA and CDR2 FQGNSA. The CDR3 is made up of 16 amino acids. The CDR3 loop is CASSLAPTGVWDEQYF. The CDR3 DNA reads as TGTGCCAGCAGCTTAGCCCCTACAGGGGTTTGGGACGAGCAGTACTTC.

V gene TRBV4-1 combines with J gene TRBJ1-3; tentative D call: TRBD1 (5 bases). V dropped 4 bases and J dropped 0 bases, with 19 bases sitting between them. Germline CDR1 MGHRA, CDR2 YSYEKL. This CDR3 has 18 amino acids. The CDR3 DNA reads TGCGCCAGCAGCCGGGGGAGTTTGACAGCTTACTCTGGAAACACCATATATTTT. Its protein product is CASSRGSLTAYSGNTIYF.

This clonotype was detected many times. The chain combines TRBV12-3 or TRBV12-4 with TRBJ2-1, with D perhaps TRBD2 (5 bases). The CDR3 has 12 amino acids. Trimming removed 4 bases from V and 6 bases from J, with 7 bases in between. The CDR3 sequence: CASSSDFNEQFF. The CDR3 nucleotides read TGTGCCAGCAGTTCGGACTTCAATGAGCAGTTCTTC.

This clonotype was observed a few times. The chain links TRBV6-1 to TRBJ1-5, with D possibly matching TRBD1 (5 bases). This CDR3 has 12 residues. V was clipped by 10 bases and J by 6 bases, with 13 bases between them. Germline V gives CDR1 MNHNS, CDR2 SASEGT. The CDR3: CAISPGGQPQHF. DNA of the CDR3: TGTGCCATCTCCCCCGGGGGTCAGCCCCAGCATTTT.

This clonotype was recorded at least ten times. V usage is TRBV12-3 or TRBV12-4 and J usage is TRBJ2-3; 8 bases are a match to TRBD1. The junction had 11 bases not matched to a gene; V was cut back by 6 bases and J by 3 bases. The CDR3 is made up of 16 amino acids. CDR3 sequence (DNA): TGTGCCAGCAGAAGGACAGGGTCTCGTTCTACAGATACGCAGTATTTT. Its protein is CASRRTGSRSTDTQYF.

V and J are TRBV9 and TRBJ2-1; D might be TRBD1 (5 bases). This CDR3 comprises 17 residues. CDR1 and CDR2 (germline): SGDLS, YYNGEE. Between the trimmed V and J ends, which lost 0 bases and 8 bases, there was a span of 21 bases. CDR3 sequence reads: CASSVDPSLGALDEQFF. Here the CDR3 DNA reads TGTGCCAGCAGCGTAGACCCCTCCTTAGGGGCGCTCGATGAGCAGTTCTTC.

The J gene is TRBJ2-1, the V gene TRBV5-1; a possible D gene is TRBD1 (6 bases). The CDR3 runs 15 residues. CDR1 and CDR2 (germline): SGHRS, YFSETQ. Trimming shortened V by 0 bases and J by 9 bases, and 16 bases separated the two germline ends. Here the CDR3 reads CASSLERQGIREQFF. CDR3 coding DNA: TGCGCCAGCAGCTTGGAGCGGCAGGGGATTCGTGAGCAGTTCTTC.

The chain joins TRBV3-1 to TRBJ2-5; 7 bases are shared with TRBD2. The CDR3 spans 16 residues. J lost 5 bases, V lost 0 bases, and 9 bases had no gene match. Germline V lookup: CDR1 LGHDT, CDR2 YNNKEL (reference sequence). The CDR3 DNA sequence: TGTGCCAGCAGCCAAGATCCAAGCGGGGTGGCGGAGACCCAGTACTTC. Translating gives CASSQDPSGVAETQYF.